Following are 20 T cell receptor beta chains from one sample sequenced in a study of shared clonotypes between healthy human individuals. Libraries were prepared by immunoSEQ multiplex PCR; TCRdb keeps only in-frame clonotypes and omits some of them. In the table there are 2,500,000 or so clones, roughly 90% of which are singletons. The sample taken for sequencing was naive CD4+ T cells from PBMCs. The subset: CD45RA+ positively selected. The receptors were sampled from a man between 18 and 29 years old in good health. Some clones in this sample may be carry-over from other donors' samples.

The chain carries TRBV10-3 and TRBJ1-5; D is unresolved. The CDR3 sequence is 14 residues long. Trimming shortened V by 3 bases and J by 4 bases, and 10 bases separated the two germline ends. Germline assignment: CDR1 ENHRY and CDR2 SYGVKD. The CDR3, as DNA: TGTGCCATCAGTGACCTCCTGGGGAATCAGCCCCAGCATTTT. Protein sequence: CAISDLLGNQPQHF.

The chain carries TRBV5-5 and TRBJ2-7; D is unclear. V was shortened by 5 bases and J by 6 bases, with 15 bases between the two germline ends. Germline loops: CDR1 SGHKS, CDR2 YYEKEE (reference sequence). The CDR3 is 13 amino acids. Here the CDR3 DNA reads TGTGCCAGCAGATTGCCACCTGCGCCCGAGCAGTACTTC. Its protein product is CASRLPPAPEQYF.

The chain uses TRBV7-9 and TRBJ2-5; 9 bases are shared with TRBD2. This CDR3 is built from 14 residues. Germline values: CDR1 SEHNR, CDR2 FQNEAQ (reference sequence). The V gene end was trimmed by 5 bases and the J gene end by 5 bases; junction bases not matched to a gene: 6. The CDR3 bases are TGTGCCAGCAGCCCCGGACTAGCGCTCGAGACCCAGTACTTC. It specifies CASSPGLALETQYF.

This clone was recorded once. The chain combines TRBV6-4 with TRBJ2-3, with a possible D match to TRBD2 (7 bases). CDR3 length: 14 residues. V shed 10 bases and J shed 5 bases, with 19 bases lying between them. The germline V gene encodes CDR1 MRHNA and CDR2 SNTAGT. The CDR3 DNA reads as TGTGCCACCCGTACGACTAGCAGGGGAGATACGCAGTATTTT. Translating gives CATRTTSRGDTQYF.

Note on this clone: This specimen includes other DNA sequences encoding the same CDR3. The DNA of the CDR3 is TGTGCCATCAGTGAGTCCCTAGCGGGATCCTACGAGCAGTACTTC. Translation: CAISESLAGSYEQYF. The chain recombines TRBV10-3 with TRBJ2-7; 9 positions agree with TRBD2. Germline CDR1 ENHRY, CDR2 SYGVKD. CDR3 size: 15 residues. J was trimmed by 1 base and V by 0 bases; bases with no gene match: 1.

The genes are TRBV29-1 and TRBJ2-3; tentatively, D is TRBD2 (6 bases). CDR1 is SQVTM and CDR2 is ANQGSEA in the germline V gene. V was clipped by 8 bases and J by 1 base, with 16 bases between them. The CDR3 is 14 amino acids. The CDR3 DNA sequence: TGCAGCACAGGCGGGGCGGAAGGCACAGATACGCAGTATTTT. It translates to CSTGGAEGTDTQYF.

The chain has TRBV19 and TRBJ2-3; D may correspond to TRBD1 or TRBD2 (5 bases each). This CDR3 is built from 15 residues. V shed 6 bases and J shed 4 bases, with 17 bases lying between them. Per germline, CDR1 LNHDA and CDR2 SQIVND (reference sequence). The CDR3 coding sequence is TGTGCCAGTAGGCGCAGGGACCCCACCCCAGATACGCAGTATTTT. Its translation is CASRRRDPTPDTQYF.

As to this clone: The same CDR3 can be traced to other DNA sequences in this sample. The V call is TRBV18, the J call TRBJ2-3, with 10 bases that match TRBD2. There are 14 residues in the CDR3. CDR1 and CDR2 (germline): KGHSH, LQKENI. V trimming: 3 bases; J trimming: 4 bases; junction bases outside the gene matches: 1. The chain's CDR3 is CASSPGLAADTQYF. The CDR3 region has the DNA TGTGCCAGCTCACCCGGACTAGCGGCAGATACGCAGTATTTT. The variable domain in full, completed from reference TRBV18 and TRBJ2-3, reads NAGVMQNPRHLVRRRGQEARLRCSPMKGHSHVYWYRQLPEEGLKFMVYLQKENIIDESGMPKERFSAEFPKEGPSILRIQQVVRGDSAAYFCASSPGLAADTQYFGPGTRLTVL.

The gene calls are TRBV5-4 and TRBJ2-7, with no clear D. The CDR3 sequence is 15 residues long. The V end lost 4 bases, the J end lost 3 bases, and 17 bases lay between the germline ends. Germline CDR1 and CDR2: SGHNT and YYREEE (reference sequence). The DNA of the CDR3 is TGTGCCAGCAGCCTCGATGGTTTGGAAATCTACGAGCAGTACTTC. This sequence encodes CASSLDGLEIYEQYF. Using reference TRBV5-4 and TRBJ2-7 for the parts outside the CDR3, the full variable domain is ETGVTQSPTHLIKTRGQQVTLRCSSQSGHNTVSWYQQALGQGPQFIFQYYREEENGRGNFPPRFSGLQFPNYSSELNVNALELDDSALYLCASSLDGLEIYEQYFGPGTRLTVT.

The chain recombines TRBV28 with TRBJ2-5; TRBD1 matches at 9 bases. Per the germline V gene, CDR1 is MDHEN and CDR2 is SYDVKM. There are 15 residues in the CDR3. Trimming removed 7 bases from V and 2 bases from J; junction bases left unmatched: 8. The CDR3 spells CASKIRQGGQETQYF. The CDR3 nucleotides are TGTGCCAGCAAAATCAGACAGGGGGGACAAGAGACCCAGTACTTC.

The chain has TRBV5-6 and TRBJ2-5; D is possibly TRBD1 (6 bases). Trimming stripped 0 bases from V and 5 bases from J, with 14 bases between. The CDR3 covers 15 residues. Germline V gives CDR1 SGHDT, CDR2 YYEEEE. This chain's CDR3 is CASSLESQGRETQYF. CDR3 coding DNA: TGTGCCAGCAGCTTGGAAAGTCAGGGGCGGGAGACCCAGTACTTC.

This clone was observed a single time. This chain links TRBV5-1 with TRBJ2-2; a possible D gene is TRBD1 (5 bases). The germline V gene has CDR1 SGHRS and CDR2 YFSETQ. Trimming shortened V by 4 bases and J by 7 bases, and 8 bases separated the two germline ends. The CDR3 consists of 12 residues. CDR3 in DNA: TGCGCCAGCAGCATCAGGGTCGGGGAGCTGTTTTTT. Residues: CASSIRVGELFF.

The chain is built from TRBV30 and TRBJ2-5; 8 bases fit TRBD1. The CDR3 spans 17 residues. Per the germline V gene, CDR1 is GTSNPN and CDR2 is SVGIG (reference sequence). After removal of 3 bases from V and 3 bases from J, the junction contained 15 bases not matched to a gene. CDR3 in amino acids: CAWRIPGTGTPKETQYF. The CDR3 bases are TGTGCCTGGAGAATTCCCGGGACAGGAACCCCAAAAGAGACCCAGTACTTC.

The rearrangement joins TRBV28 to TRBJ2-7; no definite D call. The CDR3 sequence is 11 residues long. Trimming cost V 4 bases and J 4 bases, with 5 bases left between them. Germline V gene sequence: CDR1 MDHEN, CDR2 SYDVKM. The CDR3 loop is CASSYQYEQYF. The CDR3 nucleotides read TGTGCCAGCAGTTATCAGTACGAGCAGTACTTC.

The chain has TRBV28 and TRBJ2-5; the D is unclear. Germline CDR1 is MDHEN and CDR2 is SYDVKM. The CDR3 runs 14 residues. The V and J ends lost 7 bases and 0 bases respectively, with 12 bases between them. The CDR3, as DNA: TGTGCCAGCACTTTTGTCGGACACCAAGAGACCCAGTACTTC. Protein: CASTFVGHQETQYF.

The chain employs TRBV10-3 and TRBJ1-2; D not certain. Germline CDR1 reads ENHRY; CDR2 reads SYGVKD. Trimming took off 5 bases at V and 6 bases at J, with 19 bases between the two ends. The CDR3 is 15 amino acids. For the CDR3, the DNA is TGTGCCATCAGTATAATCAGCGTAGGAACTCATGGCTACACCTTC. Translating gives CAISIISVGTHGYTF.

This clone was seen only a few times. This chain connects TRBV5-1 to TRBJ1-2; tentatively, D is TRBD1 (6 bases). V lost 0 bases and J lost 7, with 16 bases in between. The CDR3 is 15 amino acids. The V gene's germline CDR1 is SGHRS and CDR2 YFSETQ. The CDR3 region has the DNA TGCGCCAGCAGCTTGGGGGACACCGGGCGGAGTGGCTACACCTTC. It yields the protein CASSLGDTGRSGYTF.

V usage is TRBV6-5 and J usage is TRBJ1-4, with a tentative D call TRBD1 (5 bases). CDR1 and CDR2 from the germline V gene are MNHEY and SVGAGI. V lost 4 bases to trimming and J lost 8 bases, with 17 bases between them. CDR3 size: 15 residues. The CDR3 loop reads CASSLVGATAEKLFF. The DNA of the CDR3 is TGTGCCAGCAGTTTGGTAGGGGCGACTGCAGAAAAACTGTTTTTT.

The chain links TRBV19 to TRBJ1-1, with a possible D match to TRBD1 (6 bases). The CDR3 is 14 amino acids. CDR1 is LNHDA, CDR2 SQIVND, per germline (reference sequence). Deletions cut 11 bases from V and 4 bases from J, with 20 bases between. CDR3 residues: CAARGAAGSTEAFF. CDR3 in DNA: TGTGCCGCTAGGGGGGCAGCCGGGTCCACTGAAGCTTTCTTT.

About this clone: At the DNA level, this CDR3 is encoded by other sequences in the same sample as well. V and J are TRBV19 and TRBJ2-7; D gene unclear. Between the trimmed V and J ends, which lost 3 bases and 0 bases, there was a span of 6 bases. The CDR3 is made up of 13 amino acids. Per the germline V gene, CDR1 is LNHDA and CDR2 is SQIVND (reference sequence). The CDR3 here is CASSIEDSYEQYF. CDR3 nucleotide sequence: TGTGCCAGTAGTATTGAGGACTCCTACGAGCAGTACTTC.